This T cell receptor beta chain was recorded in a study of shared clonotypes between healthy human individuals. Study-level points and caveats: Memory subsets generally showed lower estimated richness than naive subsets.

Unmatched junction bases numbered 12, after V lost 3 bases and J lost 3 bases. CDR1 SGDLS and CDR2 YYNGEE come from the germline V gene. The CDR3 runs 17 residues. Cells designated naive CD8 were CD45RO-negative and were positively selected for CCR7, with terminally differentiated effector memory CD45RA+ cells excluded. With regard to this clone: Its antigen is unidentified.

This table comes from immunoSEQ multiplex PCR, and its TCRdb copy is limited to in-frame clones, with some not included. The table has about 2 million clones, over 85% seen once. The rearrangement uses TRBV9 and TRBJ2-7; 10 nucleotides agree with TRBD2. The sequenced sample consisted of naive CD8+ T cells sorted from blood. The clonotype was recovered from a man aged 18 to 29 in good health. In DNA, the CDR3 is TGTGCCAGCAGCGCGCTTGGATCTAGCGGGGGACTCTACGAGCAGTACTTC. Its translation is CASSALGSSGGLYEQYF.